Detailed here is one T cell receptor (beta chain). What it recognizes is unknown. This entry belongs to a study of identical twins. Study results and limitations: The conclusions drew on cross-sectional statistical analysis instead of tracking the same donors.

Germline V CDR1 and CDR2: SGHAT, FQNNGV. Trimming took off 4 bases at V and 12 bases at J, with 18 bases between the two ends. This CDR3 has 13 amino acids. TCRdb itself ran the 5' RACE reads through MiXCR, one entry per CDR3 protein. The repertoire has about 1.7 million distinct CDR3 sequences, less than 40% of them found once; the top ten carry around 0.25%. All donors were healthy, and all were Caucasian. Material: cord blood. The TCR sequence derives from a newborn girl in good health. The rearrangement links TRBV11-2 to TRBJ2-5; D unclear. CDR3 loop: CASSSDHVVQKYF. The CDR3 DNA follows: TGTGCCAGCAGCTCAGACCACGTCGTGCAGAAGTACTTC.